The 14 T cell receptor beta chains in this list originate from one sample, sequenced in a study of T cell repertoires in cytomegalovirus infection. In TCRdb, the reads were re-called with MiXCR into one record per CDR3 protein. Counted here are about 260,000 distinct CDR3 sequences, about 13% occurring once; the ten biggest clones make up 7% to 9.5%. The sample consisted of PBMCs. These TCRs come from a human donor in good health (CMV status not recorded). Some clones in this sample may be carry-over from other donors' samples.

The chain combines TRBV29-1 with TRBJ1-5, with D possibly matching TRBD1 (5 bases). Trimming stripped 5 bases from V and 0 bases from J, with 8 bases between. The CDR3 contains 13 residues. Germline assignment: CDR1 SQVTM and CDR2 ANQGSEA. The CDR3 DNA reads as TGCAGCGTTTCGGACAATAGCAATCAGCCCCAGCATTTT. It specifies CSVSDNSNQPQHF.

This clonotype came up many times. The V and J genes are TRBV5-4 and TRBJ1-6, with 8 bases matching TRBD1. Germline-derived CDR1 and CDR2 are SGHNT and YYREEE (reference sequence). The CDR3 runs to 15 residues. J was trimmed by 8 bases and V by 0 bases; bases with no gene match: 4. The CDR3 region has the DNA TGTGCCAGCAGCTTGGCCGCAGGGGGCGATTCACCCCTCCACTTT. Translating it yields CASSLAAGGDSPLHF.

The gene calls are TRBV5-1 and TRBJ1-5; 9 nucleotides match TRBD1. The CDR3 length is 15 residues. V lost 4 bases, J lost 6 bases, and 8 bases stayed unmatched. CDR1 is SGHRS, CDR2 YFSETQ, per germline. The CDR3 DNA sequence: TGCGCCAGCAGCCCGGGGACAGGGACGTTTCAGCCCCAGCATTTT. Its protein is CASSPGTGTFQPQHF.

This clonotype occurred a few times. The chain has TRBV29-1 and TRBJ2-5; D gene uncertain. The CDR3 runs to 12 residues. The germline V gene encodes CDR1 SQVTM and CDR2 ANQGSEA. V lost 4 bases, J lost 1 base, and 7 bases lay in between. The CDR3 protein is CSVGRFQETQYF. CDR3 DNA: TGCAGCGTTGGACGGTTCCAAGAGACCCAGTACTTC.

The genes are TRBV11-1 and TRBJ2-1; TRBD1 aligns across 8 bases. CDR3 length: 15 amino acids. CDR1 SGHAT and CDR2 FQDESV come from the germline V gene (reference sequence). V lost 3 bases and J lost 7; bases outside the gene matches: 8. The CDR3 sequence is CASSLGDRRVNEQFF. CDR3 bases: TGTGCCAGCAGCTTGGGGGACAGGCGGGTTAATGAGCAGTTCTTC. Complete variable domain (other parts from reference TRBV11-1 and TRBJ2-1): EAEVAQSPRYKITEKSQAVAFWCDPISGHATLYWYRQILGQGPELLVQFQDESVVDDSQLPKDRFSAERLKGVDSTLKIQPAELGDSAMYLCASSLGDRRVNEQFFGPGTRLTVL.

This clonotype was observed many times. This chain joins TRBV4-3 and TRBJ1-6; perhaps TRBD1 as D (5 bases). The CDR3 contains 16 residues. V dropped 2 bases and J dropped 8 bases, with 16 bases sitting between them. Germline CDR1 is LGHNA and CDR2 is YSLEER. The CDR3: CASSQRLGRVDSPLHF. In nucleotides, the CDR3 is TGCGCCAGCAGCCAAAGACTGGGCAGGGTCGATTCACCCCTCCACTTT.

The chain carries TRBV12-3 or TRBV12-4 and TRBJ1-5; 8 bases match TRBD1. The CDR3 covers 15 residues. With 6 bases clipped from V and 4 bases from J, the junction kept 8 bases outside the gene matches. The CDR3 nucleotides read TGTGCCAGCAGGGGAGGACAGGGTTTGAATCAGCCCCAGCATTTT. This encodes CASRGGQGLNQPQHF.

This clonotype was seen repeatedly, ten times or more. The CDR3 sequence is CASTTDSGANVLTF. The CDR3 DNA follows: TGTGCCAGCACTACGGACTCTGGGGCCAACGTCCTGACTTTC. This chain connects TRBV6-1 to TRBJ2-6; D call uncertain. The CDR3 has 14 residues. Germline loops: CDR1 MNHNS, CDR2 SASEGT. Between the trimmed V and J ends, which lost 7 bases and 0 bases, there was a span of 7 bases.

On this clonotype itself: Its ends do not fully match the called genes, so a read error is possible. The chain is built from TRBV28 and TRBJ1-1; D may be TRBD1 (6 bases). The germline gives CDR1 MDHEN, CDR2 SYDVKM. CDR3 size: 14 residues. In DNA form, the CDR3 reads TGTTCCATCCAGAGTGGGGGGCCGGACACTGAGGCTTTCTTT. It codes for CSIQSGGPDTEAFF.

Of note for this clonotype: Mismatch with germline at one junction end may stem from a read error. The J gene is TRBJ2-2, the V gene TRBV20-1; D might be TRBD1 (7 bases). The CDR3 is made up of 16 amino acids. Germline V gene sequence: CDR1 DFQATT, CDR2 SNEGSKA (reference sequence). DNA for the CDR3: TGCAGTGCTAGAGATCAGGGGGGCAGCCGAACCGGGAAGCTGTTTTTT. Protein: CSARDQGGSRTGKLFF.

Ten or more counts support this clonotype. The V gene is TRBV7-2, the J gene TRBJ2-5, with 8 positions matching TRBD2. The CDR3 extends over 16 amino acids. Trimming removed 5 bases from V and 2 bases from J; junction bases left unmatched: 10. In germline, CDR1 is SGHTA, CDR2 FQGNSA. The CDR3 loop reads CASSPSGRTTQETQYF. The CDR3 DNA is TGTGCCAGCAGCCCGAGCGGGAGAACAACTCAAGAGACCCAGTACTTC.

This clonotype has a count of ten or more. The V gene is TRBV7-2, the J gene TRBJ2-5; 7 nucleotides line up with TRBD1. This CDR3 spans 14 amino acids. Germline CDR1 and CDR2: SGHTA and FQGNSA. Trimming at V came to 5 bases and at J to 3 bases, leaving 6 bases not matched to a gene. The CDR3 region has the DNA TGTGCCAGCAGCCTAACAGGGGTCAAAGAGACCCAGTACTTC. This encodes CASSLTGVKETQYF.

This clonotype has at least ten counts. The CDR3 coding sequence is TGCGCCAGCAGCCAAGTAGAAGGAGCCAAAAACATTCAGTACTTC. Translation gives CASSQVEGAKNIQYF. The J gene is TRBJ2-4, the V gene TRBV4-1; D remains unclear. The germline CDR1 and CDR2 sequences are MGHRA and YSYEKL. The CDR3 totals 15 residues. Trimming removed 1 base from V and 0 bases from J, with 7 bases in between.

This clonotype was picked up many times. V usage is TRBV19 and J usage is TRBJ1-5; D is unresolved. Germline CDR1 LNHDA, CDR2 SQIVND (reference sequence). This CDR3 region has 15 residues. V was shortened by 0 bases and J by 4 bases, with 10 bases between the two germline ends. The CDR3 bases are TGTGCCAGTAGTATAGATCCGGTCCGGAATCAGCCCCAGCATTTT. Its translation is CASSIDPVRNQPQHF. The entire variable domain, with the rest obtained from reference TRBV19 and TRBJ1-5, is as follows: DGGITQSPKYLFRKEGQNVTLSCEQNLNHDAMYWYRQDPGQGLRLIYYSQIVNDFQKGDIAEGYSVSREKKESFPLTVTSAQKNPTAFYLCASSIDPVRNQPQHFGDGTRLSIL.